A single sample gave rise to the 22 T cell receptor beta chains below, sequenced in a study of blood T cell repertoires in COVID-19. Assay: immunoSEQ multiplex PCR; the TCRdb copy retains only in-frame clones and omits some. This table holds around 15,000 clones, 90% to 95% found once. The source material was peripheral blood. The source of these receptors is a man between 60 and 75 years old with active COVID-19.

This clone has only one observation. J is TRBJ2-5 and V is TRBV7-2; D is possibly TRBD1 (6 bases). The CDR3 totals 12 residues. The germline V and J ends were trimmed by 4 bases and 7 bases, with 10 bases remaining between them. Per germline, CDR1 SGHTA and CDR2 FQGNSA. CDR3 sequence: CASSSVGGTQYF. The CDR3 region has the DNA TGTGCCAGCAGCTCTGTAGGGGGGACCCAGTACTTC. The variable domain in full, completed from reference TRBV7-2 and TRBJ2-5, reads GAGVSQSPSNKVTEKGKDVELRCDPISGHTALYWYRQSLGQGLEFLIYFQGNSAPDKSGLPSDRFSAERTGGSVSTLTIQRTQQEDSAVYLCASSSVGGTQYFGPGTRLLVL.

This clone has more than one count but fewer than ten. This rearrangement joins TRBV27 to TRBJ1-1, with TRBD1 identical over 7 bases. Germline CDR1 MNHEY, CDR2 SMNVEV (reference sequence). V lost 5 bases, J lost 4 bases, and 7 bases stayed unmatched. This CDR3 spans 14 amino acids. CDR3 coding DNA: TGTGCCAGCAGTCTGGGACAGCTTGGCACTGAAGCTTTCTTT. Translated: CASSLGQLGTEAFF.

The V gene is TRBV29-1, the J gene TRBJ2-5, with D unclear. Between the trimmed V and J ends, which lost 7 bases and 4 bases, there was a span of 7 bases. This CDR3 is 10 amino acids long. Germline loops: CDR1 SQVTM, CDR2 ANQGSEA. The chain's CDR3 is CSASIETQYF. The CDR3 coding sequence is TGCAGCGCAAGCATAGAGACCCAGTACTTC.

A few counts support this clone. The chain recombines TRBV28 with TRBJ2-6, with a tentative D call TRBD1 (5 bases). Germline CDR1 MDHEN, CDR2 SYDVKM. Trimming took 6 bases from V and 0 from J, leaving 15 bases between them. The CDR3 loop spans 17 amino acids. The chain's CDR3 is CASRTVSDLSGANVLTF. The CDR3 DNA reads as TGTGCCAGCAGGACAGTGTCTGATCTCTCTGGGGCCAACGTCCTGACTTTC.

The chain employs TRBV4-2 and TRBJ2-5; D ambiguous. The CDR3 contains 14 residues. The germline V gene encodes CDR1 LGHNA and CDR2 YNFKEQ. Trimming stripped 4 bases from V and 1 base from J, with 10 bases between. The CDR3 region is CASSPRAFQETQYF. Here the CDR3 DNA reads TGTGCCAGCAGCCCCCGCGCCTTCCAAGAGACCCAGTACTTC.

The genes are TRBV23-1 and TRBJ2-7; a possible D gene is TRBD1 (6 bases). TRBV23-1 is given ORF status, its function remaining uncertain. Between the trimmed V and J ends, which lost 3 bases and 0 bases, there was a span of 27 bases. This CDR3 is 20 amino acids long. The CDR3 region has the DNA TGCGCCAGCAGTCATCAATCGGACAGCCACGTTACCAATAGCTCCTACGAGCAGTACTTC. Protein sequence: CASSHQSDSHVTNSSYEQYF.

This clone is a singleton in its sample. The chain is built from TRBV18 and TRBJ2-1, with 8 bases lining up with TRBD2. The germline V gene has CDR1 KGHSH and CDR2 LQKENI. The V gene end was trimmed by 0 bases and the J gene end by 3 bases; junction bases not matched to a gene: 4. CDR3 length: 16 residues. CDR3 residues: CASSPPRSGGYNEQFF. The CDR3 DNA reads TGTGCCAGCTCACCACCGAGGAGCGGGGGCTACAATGAGCAGTTCTTC.

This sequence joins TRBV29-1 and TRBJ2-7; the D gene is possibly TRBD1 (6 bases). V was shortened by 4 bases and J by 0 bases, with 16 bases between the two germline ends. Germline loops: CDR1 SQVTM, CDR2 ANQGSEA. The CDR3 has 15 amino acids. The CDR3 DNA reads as TGCAGCGTTGTCGGGACACGGGGCAACTCCTACGAGCAGTACTTC. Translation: CSVVGTRGNSYEQYF.

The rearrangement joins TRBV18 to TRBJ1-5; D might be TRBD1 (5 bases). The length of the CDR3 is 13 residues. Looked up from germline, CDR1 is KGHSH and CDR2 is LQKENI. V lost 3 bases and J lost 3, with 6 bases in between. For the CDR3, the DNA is TGTGCCAGCTCACCGACAGACAATCAGCCCCAGCATTTT. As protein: CASSPTDNQPQHF.

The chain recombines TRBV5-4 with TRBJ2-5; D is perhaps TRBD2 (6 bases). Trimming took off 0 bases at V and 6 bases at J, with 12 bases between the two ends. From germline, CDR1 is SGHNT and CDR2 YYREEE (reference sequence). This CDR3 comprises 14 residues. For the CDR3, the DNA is TGTGCCAGCAGCTTGGCGATGGAGGGGAAGACCCAGTACTTC. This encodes CASSLAMEGKTQYF.

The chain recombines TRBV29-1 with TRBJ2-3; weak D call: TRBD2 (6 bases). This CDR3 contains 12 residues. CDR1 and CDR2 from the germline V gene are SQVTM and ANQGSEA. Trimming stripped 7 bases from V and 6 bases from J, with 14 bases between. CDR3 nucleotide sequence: TGCAGCGCCGGGGCGGGGTCGGATACGCAGTATTTT. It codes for CSAGAGSDTQYF.

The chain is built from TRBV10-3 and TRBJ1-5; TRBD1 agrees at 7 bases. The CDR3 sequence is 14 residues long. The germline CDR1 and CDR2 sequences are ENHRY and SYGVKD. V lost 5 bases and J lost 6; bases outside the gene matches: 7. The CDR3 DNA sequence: TGTGCCATCAGTCCGACAGGGACTGGTCAGCCCCAGCATTTT. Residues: CAISPTGTGQPQHF.

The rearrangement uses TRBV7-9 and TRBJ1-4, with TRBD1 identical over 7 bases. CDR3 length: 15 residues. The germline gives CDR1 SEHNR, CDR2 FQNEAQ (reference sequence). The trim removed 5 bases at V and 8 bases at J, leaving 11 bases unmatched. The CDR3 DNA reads TGTGCCAGCAGCCACATCCAGGGGGGACGGGAAAAACTGTTTTTT. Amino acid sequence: CASSHIQGGREKLFF.

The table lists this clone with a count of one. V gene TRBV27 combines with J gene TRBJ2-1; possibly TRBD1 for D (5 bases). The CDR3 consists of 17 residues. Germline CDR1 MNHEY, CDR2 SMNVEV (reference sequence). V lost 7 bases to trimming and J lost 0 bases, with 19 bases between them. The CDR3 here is CASNLGAGLSSYNEQFF. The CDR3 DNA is TGTGCCAGCAACCTAGGGGCAGGTCTGAGCTCCTACAATGAGCAGTTCTTC.

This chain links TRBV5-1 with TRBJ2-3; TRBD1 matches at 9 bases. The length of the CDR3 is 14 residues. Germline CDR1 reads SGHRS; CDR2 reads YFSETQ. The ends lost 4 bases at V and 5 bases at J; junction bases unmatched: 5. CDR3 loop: CASSRDRVQDTQYF. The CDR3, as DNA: TGCGCCAGCAGCCGGGACAGGGTTCAAGATACGCAGTATTTT.

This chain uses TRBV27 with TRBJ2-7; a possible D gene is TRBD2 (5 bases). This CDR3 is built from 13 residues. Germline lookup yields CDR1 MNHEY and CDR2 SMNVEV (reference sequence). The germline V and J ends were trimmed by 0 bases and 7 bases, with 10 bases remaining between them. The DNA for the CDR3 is TGTGCCAGCAGTTTATCCGCGTCGGGGGAGCAGTACGTC. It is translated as CASSLSASGEQYV.

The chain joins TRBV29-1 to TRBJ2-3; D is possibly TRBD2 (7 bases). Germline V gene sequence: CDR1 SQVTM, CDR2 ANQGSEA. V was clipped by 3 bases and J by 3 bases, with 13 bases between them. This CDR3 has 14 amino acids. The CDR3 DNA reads TGCAGCGTTGACGGGGGGCATTCGACAGATACGCAGTATTTT. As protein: CSVDGGHSTDTQYF.

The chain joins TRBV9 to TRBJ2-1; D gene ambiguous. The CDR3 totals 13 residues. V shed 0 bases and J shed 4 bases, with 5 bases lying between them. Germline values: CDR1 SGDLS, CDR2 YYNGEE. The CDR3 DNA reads TGTGCCAGCAGCGTAGCAGATTACAATGAGCAGTTCTTC. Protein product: CASSVADYNEQFF.

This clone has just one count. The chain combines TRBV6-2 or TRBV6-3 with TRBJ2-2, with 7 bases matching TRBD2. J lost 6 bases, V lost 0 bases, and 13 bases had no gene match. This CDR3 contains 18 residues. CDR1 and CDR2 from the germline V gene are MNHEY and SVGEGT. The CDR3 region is CASSYSTVASGSAGELFF. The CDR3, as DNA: TGTGCCAGCAGTTACTCGACAGTGGCTAGCGGTTCCGCCGGGGAGCTGTTTTTT.

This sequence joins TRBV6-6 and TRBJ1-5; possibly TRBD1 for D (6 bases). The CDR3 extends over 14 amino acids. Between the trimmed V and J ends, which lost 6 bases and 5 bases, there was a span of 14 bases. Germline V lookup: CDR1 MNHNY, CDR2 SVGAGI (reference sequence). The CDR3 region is CASRKRGGYQPQHF. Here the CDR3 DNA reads TGTGCCAGCAGGAAGAGGGGGGGCTATCAGCCCCAGCATTTT.

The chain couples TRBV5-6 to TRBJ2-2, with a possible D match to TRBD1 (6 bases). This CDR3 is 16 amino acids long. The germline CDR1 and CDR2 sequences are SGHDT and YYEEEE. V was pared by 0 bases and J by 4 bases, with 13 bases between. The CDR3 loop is CASSLARYRATGELFF. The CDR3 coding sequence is TGTGCCAGCAGCTTGGCCCGGTACAGGGCCACCGGGGAGCTGTTTTTT. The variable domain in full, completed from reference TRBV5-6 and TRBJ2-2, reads DAGVTQSPTHLIKTRGQQVTLRCSPKSGHDTVSWYQQALGQGPQFIFQYYEEEERQRGNFPDRFSGHQFPNYSSELNVNALLLGDSALYLCASSLARYRATGELFFGEGSRLTVL.

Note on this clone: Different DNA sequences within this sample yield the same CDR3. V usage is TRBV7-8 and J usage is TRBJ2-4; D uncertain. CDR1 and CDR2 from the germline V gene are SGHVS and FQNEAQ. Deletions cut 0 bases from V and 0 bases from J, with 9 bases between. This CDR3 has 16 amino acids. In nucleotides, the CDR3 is TGTGCCAGCAGCTTAGCGCGGCAAACAGCCAAAAACATTCAGTACTTC. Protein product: CASSLARQTAKNIQYF. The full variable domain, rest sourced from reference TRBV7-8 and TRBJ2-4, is GAGVSQSPRYKVAKRGQDVALRCDPISGHVSLFWYQQALGQGPEFLTYFQNEAQLDKSGLPSDRFFAERPEGSVSTLKIQRTQQEDSAVYLCASSLARQTAKNIQYFGAGTRLSVL.